This record concerns one T cell receptor (beta chain) sequence. This sample stems from a study of blood T cell repertoires in COVID-19. Sequencing was performed with immunoSEQ multiplex PCR; in TCRdb, only in-frame clones are kept and a portion is missing. The sample has 180,000 or so clones, 90% seen once. V lost 6 bases, J lost 1 base, and 14 bases lay in between. The CDR3 length is 15 residues. The germline V gene has CDR1 MRHNA and CDR2 SNTAGT. Sequencing input: peripheral blood. This TCR was recovered from a man aged 45-60 years with acute or convalescent COVID-19. The chain has TRBV6-4 and TRBJ2-3, with a weak D call TRBD2 (5 bases). CDR3 loop: CASSLWESGTDTQYF. CDR3 sequence (DNA): TGTGCCAGCAGCCTCTGGGAGTCGGGCACAGATACGCAGTATTTT.